This TCR beta chain was obtained from a study of radiotherapy plus CTLA-4 blockade in lung cancer. The assay was immunoSEQ multiplex PCR, and TCRdb's table has in-frame clones only and misses some. The table shows about 110,000 clones, with 70% to 85% occurring only once. Receiving focal radiation plus CTLA-4 blockade with ipilimumab were patients who had chemo-refractory metastatic non-small-cell lung cancer. Germline assignment: CDR1 SGDLS and CDR2 YYNGEE. This CDR3 is built from 14 residues. V was pared by 4 bases and J by 9 bases, with 16 bases between. The sequence was obtained from a human donor with non-small cell lung cancer that progressed on radiotherapy plus ipilimumab. Some clones in this sample may be carry-over from other donors' samples. The chain uses TRBV9 and TRBJ2-2; D unresolved. The material was peripheral blood, obtained from a patient treated with radiotherapy plus ipilimumab. CDR3 bases: TGTGCCAGCAGCACCCCCCCATCGAACCGGGAGCTGTTTTTT. Translation: CASSTPPSNRELFF.